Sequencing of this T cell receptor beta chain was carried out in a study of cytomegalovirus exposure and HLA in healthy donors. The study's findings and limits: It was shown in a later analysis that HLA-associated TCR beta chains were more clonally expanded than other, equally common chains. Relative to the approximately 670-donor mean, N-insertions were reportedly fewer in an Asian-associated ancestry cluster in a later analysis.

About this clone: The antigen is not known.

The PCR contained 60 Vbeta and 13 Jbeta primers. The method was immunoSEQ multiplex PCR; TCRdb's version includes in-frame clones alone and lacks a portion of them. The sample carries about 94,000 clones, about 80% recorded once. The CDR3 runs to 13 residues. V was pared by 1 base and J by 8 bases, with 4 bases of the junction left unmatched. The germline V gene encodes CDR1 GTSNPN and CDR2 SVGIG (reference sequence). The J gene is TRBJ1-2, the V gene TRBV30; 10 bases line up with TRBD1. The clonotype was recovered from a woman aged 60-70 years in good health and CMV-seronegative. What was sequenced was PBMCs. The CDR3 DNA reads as TGTGCCTGGAGTGGTGGGACAGGGGTCGGCTACACCTTC. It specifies CAWSGGTGVGYTF.